The 5 T cell receptor beta chains in this list originate from one sample, sequenced in a study of blood T cell repertoires in COVID-19. Generated by immunoSEQ multiplex PCR, the TCRdb table keeps only in-frame clones and is missing some. In the table there are roughly 47,000 clones, approximately 88% of which are singletons. The material sequenced was peripheral blood. The receptor set was obtained from a man aged 50 to 59 with acute or convalescent COVID-19.

The chain employs TRBV7-7 and TRBJ2-7; 7 nucleotides match TRBD2. CDR1 SSHAT and CDR2 FNYEAQ come from the germline V gene (reference sequence). This CDR3 is 13 amino acids long. Losses at the gene ends were 2 bases for V and 7 bases for J; bases not matched to a gene: 5. CDR3 sequence (DNA): TGTGCCAGCAGCTTAACGCGGGAGAGGGAGCAGTACTTC. Its translation is CASSLTREREQYF.

This chain links TRBV10-3 with TRBJ2-4; 7 bases line up with TRBD1. The CDR3 extends over 21 amino acids. The germline gives CDR1 ENHRY, CDR2 SYGVKD. After removal of 0 bases from V and 0 bases from J, the junction contained 17 bases not matched to a gene. Here the CDR3 DNA reads TGTGCCATCAGTGAGTCTCGGGGCGAGGGGGCGAGATTCCTAGCCAAAAACATTCAGTACTTC. Translated: CAISESRGEGARFLAKNIQYF.

V and J are TRBV7-2 and TRBJ1-5; TRBD1 matches 7 bases. Unmatched junction bases numbered 5, after V lost 1 base and J lost 5 bases. Germline CDR1 is SGHTA and CDR2 is FQGNSA. The CDR3 is 15 amino acids. The CDR3, as DNA: TGTGCCAGCAGCTTAGACAGGGGAGTACATCAGCCCCAGCATTTT. This codes for CASSLDRGVHQPQHF.

This rearrangement joins TRBV24-1 to TRBJ2-1; 8 bases are a match to TRBD2. From germline, CDR1 is KGHDR and CDR2 SFDVKD. The CDR3 spans 17 residues. Unmatched junction bases numbered 14, after V lost 6 bases and J lost 5 bases. The CDR3 DNA is TGTGCCACCAGTCCTCTTGCGGGAGCGGGAGCCGACAATGAGCAGTTCTTC. Its protein product is CATSPLAGAGADNEQFF.

The rearrangement links TRBV12-3 or TRBV12-4 to TRBJ1-1; D is unresolved. The CDR3 is made up of 13 amino acids. V lost 4 bases, J lost 1 base, and 7 bases lay in between. CDR3 residues: CASSSAQNTEAFF. In DNA form, the CDR3 reads TGTGCCAGCAGTTCCGCACAGAACACTGAAGCTTTCTTT.